This TCR beta chain was identified in a study of blood T cell repertoires in COVID-19. As for the study in general: Samples representing acute and convalescent COVID-19 were sourced from the United States, Italy and Spain. Nucleic acid was either cDNA or gDNA, and it came from T cells, B-cell-depleted T cells, or PBMCs.

Patients from Seattle were sampled longitudinally, starting during active infection. CDR1 MNHNY and CDR2 SVGAGI come from the germline V gene (reference sequence). This CDR3 is built from 13 residues. V was cut by 5 bases and J by 2 bases, with 9 bases left in between. Original processing notes: Amplified reference gene primers provided the basis for estimating nucleated cell counts. TCRdb keeps only in-frame clones here, not all; method: immunoSEQ multiplex PCR. V, J and clone size derive from that table, while D and trimming were established from the DNA sequence. Of fewer than 200,000 clones in the sample, approximately 84% were seen once.

The material sequenced was peripheral blood. The chain uses TRBV6-6 and TRBJ1-2; D gene ambiguous. This receptor was taken from a woman in her sixties or seventies with COVID-19, enrolled during active disease. CDR3 nucleotides: TGTGCCAGCAGTCCTCAGGAAAACTATGGCTACACCTTC. Translated: CASSPQENYGYTF.